These 14 T cell receptor beta chains share one sample of origin, sequenced in a study of preoperative IRX-2 immunotherapy in early breast cancer. Documented treatment: preoperative locoregional IRX-2 cytokine immunotherapy. TCRdb's copy holds only in-frame clones and misses some; the assay was immunoSEQ multiplex PCR. The sample yields about 24,000 clones, about 90% seen once. The sample here was tumor tissue, taken after IRX-2 immunotherapy. The receptors come from a human donor with breast cancer.

This clone showed up just once. V and J are TRBV6-5 and TRBJ2-3; maybe TRBD2 (6 bases). V shed 4 bases and J shed 6 bases, with 11 bases lying between them. This CDR3 has 13 residues. Germline V lookup: CDR1 MNHEY, CDR2 SVGAGI. This chain's CDR3 is CASSFGGVDTQYF. The CDR3 nucleotides are TGTGCCAGCAGTTTTGGAGGGGTCGATACGCAGTATTTT.

The chain combines TRBV30 with TRBJ2-1; maybe TRBD1 (6 bases). The CDR3 is 14 amino acids. V shed 2 bases and J shed 7 bases, with 15 bases lying between them. Germline lookup yields CDR1 GTSNPN and CDR2 SVGIG (reference sequence). DNA of the CDR3: TGTGCCTGGAGTTTTTCACAGGGACGAAATGAGCAGTTCTTC. Its translation: CAWSFSQGRNEQFF.

The sample holds one count of this clone. V and J are TRBV18 and TRBJ1-6; possibly TRBD1 for D (5 bases). V gave up 10 bases and J gave up 8 bases, with 15 bases separating them. The CDR3 extends over 13 amino acids. Looked up from germline, CDR1 is KGHSH and CDR2 is LQKENI. The CDR3 region is CATSQGLDSPLHF. Here the CDR3 DNA reads TGTGCCACGTCGCAGGGTCTAGATTCACCCCTCCACTTT.

This chain uses TRBV7-8 with TRBJ2-5, with D perhaps TRBD1 (6 bases). CDR1 and CDR2 from the germline V gene are SGHVS and FQNEAQ. Trimming cost V 4 bases and J 7 bases, with 22 bases left between them. The CDR3 length is 16 residues. CDR3 sequence reads: CASSSFAPGELRTQYF. CDR3 DNA: TGTGCCAGCAGCTCATTCGCCCCAGGGGAACTTAGGACCCAGTACTTC.

This clone was observed a single time. J is TRBJ2-7 and V is TRBV7-9; D may match TRBD1 or TRBD2 (6 bases each). Germline assignment: CDR1 SEHNR and CDR2 FQNEAQ (reference sequence). The germline V and J ends were trimmed by 5 bases and 2 bases, with 13 bases remaining between them. The CDR3 consists of 14 residues. The CDR3 nucleotides read TGTGCCAGCAGCCCACAAGGGGGGACCTACGAGCAGTACGTC. It yields the protein CASSPQGGTYEQYV.

The V gene is TRBV6-5, the J gene TRBJ2-3; TRBD2 is a possible D gene (6 bases). CDR1 is MNHEY, CDR2 SVGAGI, per germline. This CDR3 is built from 12 residues. V lost 5 bases, J lost 8 bases, and 11 bases lay in between. The CDR3 protein is CASSRGMGTQYF. The CDR3 DNA follows: TGTGCCAGCAGTCGGGGGATGGGTACGCAGTATTTT.

The rearrangement joins TRBV6-5 to TRBJ2-1, with TRBD2 identical over 8 bases. Germline-derived CDR1 and CDR2 are MNHEY and SVGAGI. The V segment lost 5 bases and the J segment 4 bases; nucleotides outside the gene matches: 7. The CDR3 has 15 residues. The chain's CDR3 is CASSLRGASYNEQFF. CDR3 nucleotides: TGTGCCAGCAGTCTGCGGGGGGCCTCTTACAATGAGCAGTTCTTC.

To note about this clone: A junction boundary mismatches the germline segment, possibly from a read error. The genes are TRBV5-1 and TRBJ2-1, with D unresolved. Per germline, CDR1 SGHRS and CDR2 YFSETQ. CDR3 size: 15 residues. The DNA of the CDR3 is TGCGCCAGCGGCTTTACCTCGGAATCCTACAATGAGCAGTTCTTC. Translated, it gives CASGFTSESYNEQFF. The full variable domain, rest sourced from reference TRBV5-1 and TRBJ2-1, is KAGVTQTPRYLIKTRGQQVTLSCSPISGHRSVSWYQQTPGQGLQFLFEYFSETQRNKGNFPGRFSGRQFSNSRSEMNVSTLELGDSALYLCASGFTSESYNEQFFGPGTRLTVL.

The chain combines TRBV18 with TRBJ1-5, with 10 bases aligning to TRBD1. The ends lost 1 base at V and 7 bases at J; junction bases unmatched: 1. Per the germline V gene, CDR1 is KGHSH and CDR2 is LQKENI. The CDR3 is 14 amino acids. The DNA for the CDR3 is TGTGCCAGCTCACCACAGACAGGGGGCCAGCCCCAGCATTTT. Translating it yields CASSPQTGGQPQHF. Looking up the rest from reference TRBV18 and TRBJ1-5 gives the full variable domain: NAGVMQNPRHLVRRRGQEARLRCSPMKGHSHVYWYRQLPEEGLKFMVYLQKENIIDESGMPKERFSAEFPKEGPSILRIQQVVRGDSAAYFCASSPQTGGQPQHFGDGTRLSIL.

The chain has TRBV10-3 and TRBJ2-3; D possibly corresponds to TRBD2 (5 bases). V was clipped by 3 bases and J by 0 bases, with 13 bases between them. There are 16 residues in the CDR3. CDR1 ENHRY and CDR2 SYGVKD come from the germline V gene. CDR3 DNA: TGTGCCATCAGTGATTGGGGAGACGCTAGCACAGATACGCAGTATTTT. Its translation: CAISDWGDASTDTQYF.

The chain has TRBV11-2 and TRBJ2-2; unclear D gene. CDR1 SGHAT and CDR2 FQNNGV come from the germline V gene. This CDR3 is built from 15 residues. Trimming took 0 bases from V and 0 from J, leaving 5 bases between them. In DNA form, the CDR3 reads TGTGCCAGCAGCTTAGACTACGCGAACACCGGGGAGCTGTTTTTT. This sequence encodes CASSLDYANTGELFF.

The J gene is TRBJ1-2, the V gene TRBV6-5, with D uncertain. The CDR3 runs to 13 residues. Trimming removed 2 bases at V and 5 bases at J, with 9 bases between. CDR1 MNHEY and CDR2 SVGAGI come from the germline V gene. The CDR3 DNA follows: TGTGCCAGCAGTTACGCGGAAGGTTATGGCTACACCTTC. It codes for CASSYAEGYGYTF.

This chain links TRBV7-9 with TRBJ2-2; 13 nucleotides align to TRBD2. This CDR3 is 18 amino acids long. V shed 5 bases, J shed 5 bases, and the junction held 11 bases outside the gene matches. Germline V CDR1 and CDR2: SEHNR, FQNEAQ (reference sequence). As DNA, the CDR3 is TGTGCCAGCAGCCCAACCTCGGGACTAGCGGGGATGACCGGGGAGCTGTTTTTT. It codes for CASSPTSGLAGMTGELFF.

This clone was seen a few times. J is TRBJ1-3 and V is TRBV30; D is ambiguous. Trimming took off 4 bases at V and 3 bases at J, with 7 bases between the two ends. CDR1 GTSNPN and CDR2 SVGIG come from the germline V gene (reference sequence). The CDR3 is 12 amino acids. The CDR3 here is CAWKKGGNTIYF. CDR3 coding DNA: TGTGCCTGGAAAAAGGGTGGAAACACCATATATTTT.